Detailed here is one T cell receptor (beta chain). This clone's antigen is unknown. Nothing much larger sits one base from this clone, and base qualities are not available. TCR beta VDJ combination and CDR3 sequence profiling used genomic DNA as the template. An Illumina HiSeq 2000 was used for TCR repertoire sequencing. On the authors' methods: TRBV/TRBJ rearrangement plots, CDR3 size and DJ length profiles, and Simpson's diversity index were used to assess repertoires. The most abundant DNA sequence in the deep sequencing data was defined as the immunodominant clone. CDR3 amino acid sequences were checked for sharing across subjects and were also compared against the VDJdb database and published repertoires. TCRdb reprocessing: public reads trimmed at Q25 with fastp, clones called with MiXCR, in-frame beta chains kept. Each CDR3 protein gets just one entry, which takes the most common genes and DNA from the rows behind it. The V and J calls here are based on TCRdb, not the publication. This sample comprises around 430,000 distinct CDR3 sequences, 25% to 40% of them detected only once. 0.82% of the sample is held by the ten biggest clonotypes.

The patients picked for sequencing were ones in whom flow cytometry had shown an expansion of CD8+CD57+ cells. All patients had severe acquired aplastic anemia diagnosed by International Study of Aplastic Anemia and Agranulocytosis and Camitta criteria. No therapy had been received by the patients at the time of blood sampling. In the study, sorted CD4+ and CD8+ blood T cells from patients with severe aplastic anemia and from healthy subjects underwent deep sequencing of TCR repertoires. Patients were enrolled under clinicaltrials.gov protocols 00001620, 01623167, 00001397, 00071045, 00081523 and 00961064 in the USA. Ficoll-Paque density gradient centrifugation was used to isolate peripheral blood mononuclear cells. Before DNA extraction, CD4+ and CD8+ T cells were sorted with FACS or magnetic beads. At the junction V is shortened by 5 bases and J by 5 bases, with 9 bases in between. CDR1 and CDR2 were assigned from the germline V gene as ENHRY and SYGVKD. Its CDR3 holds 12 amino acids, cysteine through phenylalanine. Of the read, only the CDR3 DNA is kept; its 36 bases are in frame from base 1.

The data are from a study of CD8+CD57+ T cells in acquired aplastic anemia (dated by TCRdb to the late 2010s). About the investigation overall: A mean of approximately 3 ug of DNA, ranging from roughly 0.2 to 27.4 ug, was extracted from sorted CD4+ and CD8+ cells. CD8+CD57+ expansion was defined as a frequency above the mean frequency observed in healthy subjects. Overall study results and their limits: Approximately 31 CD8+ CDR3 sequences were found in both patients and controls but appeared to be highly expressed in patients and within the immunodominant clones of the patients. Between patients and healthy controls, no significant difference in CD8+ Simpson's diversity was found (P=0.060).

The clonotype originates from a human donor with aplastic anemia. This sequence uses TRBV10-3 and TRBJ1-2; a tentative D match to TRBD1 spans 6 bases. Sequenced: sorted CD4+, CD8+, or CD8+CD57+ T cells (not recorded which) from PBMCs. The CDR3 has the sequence CAISTGRYGYTF. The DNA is TGTGCCATCAGTACAGGGAGATATGGCTACACCTTC.